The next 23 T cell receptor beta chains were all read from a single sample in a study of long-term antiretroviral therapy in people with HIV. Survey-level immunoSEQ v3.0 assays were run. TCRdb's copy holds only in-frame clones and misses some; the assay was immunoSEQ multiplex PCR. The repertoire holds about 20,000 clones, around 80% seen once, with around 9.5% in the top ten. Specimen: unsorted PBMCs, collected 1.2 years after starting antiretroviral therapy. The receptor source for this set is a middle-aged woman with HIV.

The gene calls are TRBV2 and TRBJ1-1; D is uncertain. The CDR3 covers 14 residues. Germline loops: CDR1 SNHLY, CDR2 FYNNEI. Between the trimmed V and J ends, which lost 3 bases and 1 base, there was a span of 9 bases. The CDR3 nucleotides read TGTGCCAGCAGTGAGTTCCCCTGGAACACTGAAGCTTTCTTT. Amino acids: CASSEFPWNTEAFF.

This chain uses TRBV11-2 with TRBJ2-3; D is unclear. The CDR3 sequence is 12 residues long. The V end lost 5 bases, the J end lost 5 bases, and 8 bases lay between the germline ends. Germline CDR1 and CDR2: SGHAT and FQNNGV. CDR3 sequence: CASSPGLDTQYF. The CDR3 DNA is TGTGCCAGCAGCCCCGGTCTAGATACGCAGTATTTT.

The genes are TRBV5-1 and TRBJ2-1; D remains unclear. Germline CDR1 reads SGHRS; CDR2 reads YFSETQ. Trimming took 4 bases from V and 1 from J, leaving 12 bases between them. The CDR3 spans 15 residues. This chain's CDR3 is CASSLSLQSYNEQFF. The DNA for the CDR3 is TGCGCCAGCAGCCTGTCCCTTCAGTCCTACAATGAGCAGTTCTTC.

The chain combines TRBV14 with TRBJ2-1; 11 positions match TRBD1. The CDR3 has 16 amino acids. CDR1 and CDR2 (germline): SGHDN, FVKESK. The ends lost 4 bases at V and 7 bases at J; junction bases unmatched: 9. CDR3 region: CASSLIGTGGRNEQFF. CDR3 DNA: TGTGCCAGCAGCCTGATCGGGACAGGGGGTAGGAATGAGCAGTTCTTC.

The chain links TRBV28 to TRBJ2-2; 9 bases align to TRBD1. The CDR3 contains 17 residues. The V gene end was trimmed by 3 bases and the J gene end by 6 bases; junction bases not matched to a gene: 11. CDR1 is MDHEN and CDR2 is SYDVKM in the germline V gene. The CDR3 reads CASSLVFGDREAGELFF. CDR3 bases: TGTGCCAGCAGTTTGGTCTTTGGGGACAGGGAAGCCGGGGAGCTGTTTTTT.

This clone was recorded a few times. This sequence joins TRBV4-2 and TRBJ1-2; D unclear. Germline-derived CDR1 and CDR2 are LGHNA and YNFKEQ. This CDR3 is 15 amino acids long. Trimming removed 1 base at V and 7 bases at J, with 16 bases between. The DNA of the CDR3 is TGTGCCAGCAGCCAAGCCTCCTCAGATTTTTTTGGCTACACCTTC. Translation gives CASSQASSDFFGYTF.

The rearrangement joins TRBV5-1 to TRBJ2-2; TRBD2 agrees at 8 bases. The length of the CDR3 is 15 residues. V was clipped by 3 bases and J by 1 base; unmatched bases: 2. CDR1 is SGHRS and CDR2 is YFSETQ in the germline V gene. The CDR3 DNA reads TGCGCCAGCAGCTCTCTAGCGGGGAACACCGGGGAGCTGTTTTTT. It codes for CASSSLAGNTGELFF.

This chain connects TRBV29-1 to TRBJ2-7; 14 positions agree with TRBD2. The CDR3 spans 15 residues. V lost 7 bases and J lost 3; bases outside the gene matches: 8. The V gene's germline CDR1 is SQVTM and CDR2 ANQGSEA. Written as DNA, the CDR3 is TGCAGCGCAGGAGGACTAGCGGGAGGTTTCTACGAGCAGTACTTC. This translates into CSAGGLAGGFYEQYF.

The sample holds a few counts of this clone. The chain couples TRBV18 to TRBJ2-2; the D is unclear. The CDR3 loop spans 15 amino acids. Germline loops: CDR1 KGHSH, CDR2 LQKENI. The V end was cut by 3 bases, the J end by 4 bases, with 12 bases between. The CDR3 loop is CASSPLDDATGELFF. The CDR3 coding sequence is TGTGCCAGCTCACCCCTGGACGACGCCACCGGGGAGCTGTTTTTT.

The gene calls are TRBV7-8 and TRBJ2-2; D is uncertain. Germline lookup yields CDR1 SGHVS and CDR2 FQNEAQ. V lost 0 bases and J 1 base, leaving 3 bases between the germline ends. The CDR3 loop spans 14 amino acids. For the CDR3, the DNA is TGTGCCAGCAGCTTAGCGGGGAACACCGGGGAGCTGTTTTTT. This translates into CASSLAGNTGELFF.

The CDR3 sequence is CASSTPGGDPLYNEQFF. The CDR3 DNA is TGCGCCAGCAGCACCCCCGGGGGCGACCCCCTTTACAATGAGCAGTTCTTC. This chain uses TRBV5-1 with TRBJ2-1; D may be TRBD1 or TRBD2 (6 bases each). This CDR3 region has 17 residues. V lost 4 bases and J 4 bases, leaving 21 bases between the germline ends. The V gene's germline CDR1 is SGHRS and CDR2 YFSETQ.

The CDR3 loop reads CASSPPGPVEKLFF. The CDR3 DNA follows: TGTGCCAGCTCACCACCCGGGCCGGTCGAAAAACTGTTTTTT. The chain combines TRBV18 with TRBJ1-4; D call uncertain. The CDR3 covers 14 residues. Trimming left V 0 bases short and J 8 bases short, with 10 bases between. CDR1 is KGHSH, CDR2 LQKENI, per germline.

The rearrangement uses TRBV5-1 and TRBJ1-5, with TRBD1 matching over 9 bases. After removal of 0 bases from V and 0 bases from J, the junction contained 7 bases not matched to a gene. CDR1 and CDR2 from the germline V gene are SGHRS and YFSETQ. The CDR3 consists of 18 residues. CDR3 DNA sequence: TGCGCCAGCAGCTTGGCCAGGGACAGGGTCGATAGCAATCAGCCCCAGCATTTT. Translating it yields CASSLARDRVDSNQPQHF. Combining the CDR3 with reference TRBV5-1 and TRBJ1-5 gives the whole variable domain KAGVTQTPRYLIKTRGQQVTLSCSPISGHRSVSWYQQTPGQGLQFLFEYFSETQRNKGNFPGRFSGRQFSNSRSEMNVSTLELGDSALYLCASSLARDRVDSNQPQHFGDGTRLSIL.

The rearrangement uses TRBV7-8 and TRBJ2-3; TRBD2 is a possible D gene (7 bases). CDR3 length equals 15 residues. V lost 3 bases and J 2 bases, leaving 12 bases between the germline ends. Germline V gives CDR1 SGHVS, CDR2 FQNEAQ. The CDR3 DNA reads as TGTGCCAGCAGCTTGAGGGGGGGTTACACAGATACGCAGTATTTT. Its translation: CASSLRGGYTDTQYF.

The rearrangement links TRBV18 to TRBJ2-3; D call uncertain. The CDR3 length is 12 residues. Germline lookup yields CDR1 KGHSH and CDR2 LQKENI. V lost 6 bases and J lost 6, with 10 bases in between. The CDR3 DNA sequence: TGTGCCAGCTCGTTTTCGGAGGATACGCAGTATTTT. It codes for CASSFSEDTQYF.

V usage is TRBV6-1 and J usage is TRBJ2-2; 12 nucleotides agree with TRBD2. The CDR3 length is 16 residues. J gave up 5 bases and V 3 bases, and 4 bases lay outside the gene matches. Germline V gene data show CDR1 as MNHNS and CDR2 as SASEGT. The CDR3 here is CASSETSGSWTGELFF. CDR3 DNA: TGTGCCAGCAGTGAGACTAGCGGGAGTTGGACCGGGGAGCTGTTTTTT.

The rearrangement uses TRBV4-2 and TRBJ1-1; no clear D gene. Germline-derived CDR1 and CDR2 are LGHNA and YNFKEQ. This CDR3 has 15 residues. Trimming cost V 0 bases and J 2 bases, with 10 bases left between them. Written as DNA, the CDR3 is TGTGCCAGCAGCCAAGAAAGCATTACAAACACTGAAGCTTTCTTT. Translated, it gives CASSQESITNTEAFF.

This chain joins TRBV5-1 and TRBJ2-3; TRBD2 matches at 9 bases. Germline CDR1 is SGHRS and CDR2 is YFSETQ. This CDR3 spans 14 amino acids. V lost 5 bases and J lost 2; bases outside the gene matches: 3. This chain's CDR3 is CASRREGYTDTQYF. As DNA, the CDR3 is TGCGCCAGCAGGCGGGAGGGGTACACAGATACGCAGTATTTT.

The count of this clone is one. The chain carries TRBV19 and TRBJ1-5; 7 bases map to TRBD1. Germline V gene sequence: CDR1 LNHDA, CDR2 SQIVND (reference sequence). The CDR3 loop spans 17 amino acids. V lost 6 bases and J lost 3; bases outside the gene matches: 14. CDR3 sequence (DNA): TGTGCCAGTAGCCTGGACAGGCTAACTCAAAACAATCAGCCCCAGCATTTT. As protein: CASSLDRLTQNNQPQHF.

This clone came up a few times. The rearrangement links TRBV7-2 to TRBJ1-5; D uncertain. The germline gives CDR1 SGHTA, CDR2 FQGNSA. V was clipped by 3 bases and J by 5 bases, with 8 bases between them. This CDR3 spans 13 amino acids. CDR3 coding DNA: TGTGCCAGCAGCTTCACTGGCGATCAGCCCCAGCATTTT. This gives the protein CASSFTGDQPQHF.

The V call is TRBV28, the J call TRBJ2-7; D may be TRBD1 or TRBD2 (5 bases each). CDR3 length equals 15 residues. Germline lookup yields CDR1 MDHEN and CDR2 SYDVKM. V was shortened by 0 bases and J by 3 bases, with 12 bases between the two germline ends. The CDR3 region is CASSLWAGRIYEQYF. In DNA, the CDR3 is TGTGCCAGCAGTTTATGGGCAGGGAGAATCTACGAGCAGTACTTC.

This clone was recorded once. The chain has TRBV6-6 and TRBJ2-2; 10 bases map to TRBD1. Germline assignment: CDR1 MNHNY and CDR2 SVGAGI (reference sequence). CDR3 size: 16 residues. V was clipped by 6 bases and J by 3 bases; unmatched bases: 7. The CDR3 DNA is TGTGCCAGCAGCTTCGGGACAGGGGTAGACACCGGGGAGCTGTTTTTT. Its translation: CASSFGTGVDTGELFF.

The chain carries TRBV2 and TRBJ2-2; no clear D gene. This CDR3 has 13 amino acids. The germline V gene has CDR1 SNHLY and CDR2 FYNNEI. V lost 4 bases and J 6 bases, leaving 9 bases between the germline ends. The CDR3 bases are TGTGCCAGCAGTGTCCACCTTTCCGGGGAGCTGTTTTTT. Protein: CASSVHLSGELFF.